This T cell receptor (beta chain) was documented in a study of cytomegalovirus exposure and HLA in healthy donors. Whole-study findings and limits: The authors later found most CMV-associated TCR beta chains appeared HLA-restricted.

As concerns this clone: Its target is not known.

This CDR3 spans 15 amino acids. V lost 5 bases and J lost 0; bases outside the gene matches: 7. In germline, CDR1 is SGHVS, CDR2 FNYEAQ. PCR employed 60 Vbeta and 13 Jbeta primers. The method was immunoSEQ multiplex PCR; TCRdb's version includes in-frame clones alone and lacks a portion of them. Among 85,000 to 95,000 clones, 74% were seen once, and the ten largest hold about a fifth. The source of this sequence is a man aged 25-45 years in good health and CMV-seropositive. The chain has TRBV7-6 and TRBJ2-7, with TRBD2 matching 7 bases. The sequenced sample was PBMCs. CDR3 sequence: CASSKGAGSSYEQYF. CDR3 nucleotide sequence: TGTGCCAGCAGCAAAGGAGCGGGGAGCTCCTACGAGCAGTACTTC.